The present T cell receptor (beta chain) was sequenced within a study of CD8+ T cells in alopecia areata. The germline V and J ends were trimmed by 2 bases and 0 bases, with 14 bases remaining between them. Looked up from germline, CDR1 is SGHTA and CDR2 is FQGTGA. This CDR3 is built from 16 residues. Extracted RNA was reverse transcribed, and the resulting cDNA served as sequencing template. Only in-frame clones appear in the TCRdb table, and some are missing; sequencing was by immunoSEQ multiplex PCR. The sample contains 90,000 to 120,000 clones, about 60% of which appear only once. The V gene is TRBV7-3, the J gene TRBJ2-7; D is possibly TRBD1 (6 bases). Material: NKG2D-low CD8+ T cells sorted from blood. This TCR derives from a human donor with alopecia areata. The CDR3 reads CASSLYGTGSSYEQYF. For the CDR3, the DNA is TGTGCCAGCAGCTTATATGGAACAGGGAGCTCCTACGAGCAGTACTTC.